The source of this T cell receptor beta chain is a study of T-cell reconstitution after alpha-beta-depleted transplantation in children. The V end was cut by 3 bases, the J end by 1 base, with 2 bases between. CDR3 length: 11 amino acids. Germline CDR1 DFQATT, CDR2 SNEGSKA (reference sequence). A TCRbeta library incorporating unique molecular identifiers was prepared. MiXCR, run by TCRdb on the PCR reads, gives a single entry per CDR3 protein. The profile shows a few hundred thousand distinct CDR3 sequences, 25% to 30% of them singletons. Source: PBMCs, taken before TCRalphabeta/CD19-depleted stem cell transplant. The receptor was isolated from a boy younger than two with Wiskott-Aldrich syndrome, due to receive a stem cell transplant. The rearrangement links TRBV20-1 to TRBJ2-3; D is uncertain. As DNA, the CDR3 is TGCAGTGCTAGCGGCACAGATACGCAGTATTTT. This encodes CSASGTDTQYF.